The source of this TCR beta chain is a study of blood T cell repertoires in COVID-19. The overall study: COVID-19 samples collected from the United States, Italy and Spain covered acute and convalescent phases. Sources were T cells, B-cell-depleted T cells, or PBMCs; the material itself was cDNA or gDNA.

This CDR3 has 14 amino acids. The V gene's germline CDR1 is SGHAT and CDR2 FQNNGV. V was clipped by 6 bases and J by 1 base; unmatched bases: 4. Original data processing: The assay estimated nucleated cells by amplifying reference gene primers. Assay used: immunoSEQ multiplex PCR; TCRdb lists only in-frame clones, some missing. V, J and clone size derive from that table, while D and trimming were established from the DNA sequence. This table has about 310,000 clones, around 87% appearing once. The source material was peripheral blood. The genes are TRBV11-2 and TRBJ1-1; TRBD1 matches at 8 bases. The TCR sequence derives from a middle-aged man with active or convalescent COVID-19. CDR3 sequence reads: CASRRTGPNTEAFF. The DNA of the CDR3 is TGTGCCAGCAGAAGGACAGGGCCGAACACTGAAGCTTTCTTT.